Listed here is a single T cell receptor beta chain. The sample holds other DNA sequences that translate to the same CDR3. The source of the sample is a study of blood T cell repertoires in COVID-19. Sequenced by immunoSEQ multiplex PCR; TCRdb stores in-frame clones only, minus some. Found here are some 290,000 clones, around 92% of them singletons; the top ten hold over 9%. The germline CDR1 and CDR2 sequences are MNHEY and SMNVEV (reference sequence). V was pared by 6 bases and J by 3 bases, with 9 bases between. This CDR3 is 14 amino acids long. Recovered status applied to Cohort 3 donors who had two consecutive negative PCRs. It also applied to those with clearance or with symptom resolution.

The origin of this receptor is a woman aged 25 to 45 who had recovered from COVID-19. Sequenced: PBMCs or T cells enriched from blood (not recorded which). The chain employs TRBV27 and TRBJ1-6; D call uncertain. The CDR3 loop is CASSRQGYNSPLHF. CDR3 in DNA: TGTGCCAGCAGCCGACAAGGCTATAATTCACCCCTCCACTTT.